The entry below describes one T cell receptor beta chain. Antigen specificity is unknown. The source of the sample is a study of post-analysis software for immune sequencing data. Study background: The courses of disease that were included comprised relapsing-remitting, secondary progressive and progressive-relapsing multiple sclerosis. Study-level results: There were a few TRBV segments more frequent in patients than controls, and TRBV5-6, TRBV5-1 and TRBV20-1 were among them.

This CDR3 contains 13 residues. Germline lookup yields CDR1 LNHNV and CDR2 YYDKDF (reference sequence). Presence of unique molecular identifiers characterized the TCR beta cDNA libraries. From the PCR reads, TCRdb called clonotypes with MiXCR, one entry per CDR3 protein. Of approximately 440,000 distinct CDR3 sequences listed, approximately 45% are singletons. This receptor was identified in a girl aged 10 to 17 with multiple sclerosis. V and J are TRBV15 and TRBJ2-5, with no clear D. The end of the DNA aligns better with TRBJ2-1, so the J call may be wrong. The sequenced sample was blood. The CDR3 DNA follows: TGTGCCACCAGCATTGGGCAGCAAGAGACCCAGTTCTTC. Its protein product is CATSIGQQETQFF.